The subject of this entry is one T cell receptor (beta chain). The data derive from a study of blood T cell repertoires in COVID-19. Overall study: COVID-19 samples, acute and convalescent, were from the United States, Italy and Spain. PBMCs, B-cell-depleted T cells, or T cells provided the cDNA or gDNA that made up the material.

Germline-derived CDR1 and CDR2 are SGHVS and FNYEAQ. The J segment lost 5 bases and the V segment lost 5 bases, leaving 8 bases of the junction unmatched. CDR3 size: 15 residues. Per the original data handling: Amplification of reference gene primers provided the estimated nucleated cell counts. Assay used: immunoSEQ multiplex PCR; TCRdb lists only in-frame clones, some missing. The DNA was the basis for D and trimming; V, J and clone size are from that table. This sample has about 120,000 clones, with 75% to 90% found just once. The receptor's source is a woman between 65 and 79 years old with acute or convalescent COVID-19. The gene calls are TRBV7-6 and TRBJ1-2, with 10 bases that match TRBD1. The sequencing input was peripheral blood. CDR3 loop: CASSRSRGQGYGYTF. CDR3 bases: TGTGCCAGCAGCAGGTCTAGGGGACAGGGGTATGGCTACACCTTC.